The rows below give T cell receptor beta chains drawn from one sample of a study of T cell responses to AZD1222 COVID-19 vaccine. The assay was immunoSEQ multiplex PCR, and TCRdb's table has in-frame clones only and misses some. The table shows 170,000 or so clones, with 90% occurring only once. The material was peripheral blood, obtained on day 0 of AZD1222 vaccination. Source of these receptors: an adult in good health. The CDR3 runs from the conserved cysteine through the conserved F or W. D genes are given only for firm matches. Some rows mark clone size as missing; the rest say once, few, many or name a class of expanded clone.

TRBJ2-5	TRBV19	TRBD2	NA	CASSISGGRETQYF	TGTGCCAGTAGTATCAGCGGGGGGCGAGAGACCCAGTACTTC
TRBJ1-2	TRBV3-1/TRBV3-2	TRBD1	NA	CASSQTPGTGVYGYTF	TGTGCCAGCAGCCAGACTCCCGGGACAGGGGTTTATGGCTACACCTTC
TRBJ2-5	TRBV4-3	TRBD2	NA	CASSQRLAGGTLETQYF	TGCGCCAGCAGCCAACGACTAGCGGGGGGCACTCTGGAGACCCAGTACTTC
TRBJ1-3	TRBV18	TRBD1	NA	CASSPTTGDTIYF	TGTGCCAGCTCACCGACGACAGGGGACACCATATATTTT
TRBJ1-2	TRBV19	NA	NA	CASSPRFGPSAGYTF	TGTGCCAGTAGTCCCCGGTTTGGGCCTTCTGCTGGCTACACCTTC
TRBJ2-3	TRBV2	NA	NA	CASSPGLDTQYF	TGTGCCAGCAGTCCAGGGTTGGATACGCAGTATTTT
TRBJ2-3	TRBV21-1	NA	NA	CASSKVRGGDTDTQYF	TGTGCCAGCAGCAAAGTACGGGGCGGGGACACAGATACGCAGTATTTT
TRBJ2-1	TRBV11-1	NA	few	CASSLSGTSYYNEQFF	TGTGCCAGCAGCTTATCCGGGACTTCCTATTACAATGAGCAGTTCTTC
TRBJ2-1	TRBV5-1	NA	NA	CASSVAGEQYNEQFF	TGCGCCAGCAGCGTTGCAGGGGAACAATACAATGAGCAGTTCTTC
TRBJ1-1	TRBV6-5	NA	NA	CASSRNRVSTEAFF	TGTGCCAGCAGCCGAAACAGGGTAAGCACTGAAGCTTTCTTT
TRBJ2-5	TRBV25-1	NA	NA	CASSEFWDIQAQETQYF	TGTGCCAGCAGTGAATTTTGGGACATCCAAGCACAAGAGACCCAGTACTTC
TRBJ1-1	TRBV6-2/TRBV6-3	TRBD1	NA	CASSSPPSTGSYTEAFF	TGTGCCAGCAGTTCTCCTCCCTCGACAGGGTCCTACACTGAAGCTTTCTTT
TRBJ2-2	TRBV2	NA	NA	CASSETRIPTGELFF	TGTGCCAGCAGTGAAACCCGCATCCCCACCGGGGAGCTGTTTTTT
TRBJ2-7	TRBV5-6	TRBD1	NA	CASRTPGQSSYEQYF	TGTGCCAGCAGGACTCCGGGACAGAGCTCCTACGAGCAGTACTTC
TRBJ2-1	TRBV5-8	NA	few	CASSVGEAYNEQFF	TGTGCCAGCAGCGTCGGGGAAGCCTACAATGAGCAGTTCTTC
TRBJ2-1	TRBV4-3	TRBD2	NA	CASSQAGGGEQFF	TGCGCCAGCAGCCAAGCCGGTGGGGGGGAACAGTTCTTC
TRBJ1-2	TRBV7-2	NA	NA	CASSLGRQAHYGYTF	TGTGCCAGCAGCTTAGGTCGCCAGGCCCACTATGGCTACACCTTC
TRBJ2-2	TRBV7-2	NA	NA	CASSPIMGANTGELFF	TGTGCCAGCAGCCCAATTATGGGGGCGAACACCGGGGAGCTGTTTTTT